The subject of this entry is one TCR beta chain. Its antigen specificity is not known. Nothing much larger sits one base from this clone, and base qualities are not available. The data were obtained in a study of cytomegalovirus exposure and HLA in healthy donors (dated by TCRdb to between 2016 and 2019). About the study as a whole: An earlier analysis of about 560 of the donors reported 250 to 300 Gb of sequence data and 95 million to 140 million unique TCR beta sequences obtained from approximately 180 million T cells. Around 330 gigabases of sequencing data and around 80 million unique TCR sequences made up an early release that covered roughly 670 HLA-typed donors. Of the 300 to 400 genotyped donors, approximately 80% fell in the genetic ancestry cluster associated with self-reported Caucasian donors. The study was designed to test whether signatures of past pathogen exposure could be identified by cataloging public T cell receptors. The study used immunosequencing to profile the T cell repertoires of 670 or so subjects and linked those repertoires to cytomegalovirus serostatus. Along with the roughly 710-subject first cohort, a separate validation cohort of more than 90 different subjects was used. The study combined high-throughput TCR immunosequencing, statistical association of individual TCRs with disease status, and machine learning to predict cytomegalovirus infection status. A later analysis re-examined previously published TCR beta repertoires from 500 to 700 donors and added high-resolution HLA genotyping to investigate patterns of TCR occurrence. In the later analysis, no new phenotypic data were used to find candidate immune exposures; instead, reliance was placed on TCR beta sequences and their occurrence across donors. An earlier analysis of nearly 600 of the donors applied high-throughput TCR beta sequencing to assess whether each TCR beta V gene segment acted as functional or pseudogenic. Alongside the repertoire data, information on donor age, sex, ethnicity and CMV serostatus was compiled. Genome-wide SNP genotypes for about three fifths of the 666 donors were used in a later genetic analysis, which treated that subset as a discovery cohort. All discovery cohort repertoires had been generated on a single sequencing platform. HLA typing covered class I and class II loci at four-digit resolution. Typing coverage differed by locus: A, B, C, DRB1 and DQB1 were typed in about 629-640 donors, DQA1 in 522, DPA1 in approximately 610, and DPB1 in approximately 450. Several DR-DQ haplotypes were handled as single units for association and clustering, since linkage in the cohort was strong. On average, 235,054 unique TCR beta nucleotide sequences were sequenced per donor among 398 genotyped donors of the cohort, with roughly 18% of those sequences being non-productive.

After removal of 6 bases from V and 3 bases from J, the junction retains 11 bases not matched to a gene. The CDR3 runs 15 residues from the cysteine to the phenylalanine. The read is trimmed to its CDR3 DNA, 45 bases read in frame from base 1. CDR1 and CDR2, looked up from the germline V gene, are SNHLY and FYNNEI. The library was prepared using the immunoSEQ multiplex PCR assay. For the multiplex PCR, a mixture combining 60 forward primers for TCR Vbeta segments and 13 reverse primers for TCR Jbeta segments was used. The CDR3 region of rearranged TCR beta genes was amplified from genomic DNA with a multiplex PCR assay. On the Illumina HiSeq System, the amplified TCR beta libraries were sequenced as 87-base-pair reads. As for the authors' bioinformatics: A later analysis tallied around 82 million unique TCR beta chains across the 600 to 700 repertoires, and 10 million to 11 million of those chains were shared by two or more donors. To remove PCR and sequencing errors, raw reads were error-corrected and collapsed into unique sequences using a nearest-neighbor algorithm that merged closely related sequences. V, D and J gene segments were assigned by aligning CDR3 sequences to IMGT reference sequences. For a sequence to be retained, at least a six-nucleotide match to both a V gene segment and a J gene segment was required. Rearrangements were classified as productive when the CDR3 lacked stop codons and remained in frame with V and J, and all other rearrangements were classified as non-productive. Following IMGT convention, CDR3 was defined as the stretch from the second conserved V-encoded cysteine up to the conserved J-encoded phenylalanine. In an earlier analysis of 587 of the donors, sequences lacking an unambiguous match to a single V gene segment were excluded. An earlier analysis of 587 of the donors classified V segments as functional when productive rearrangements were above 56.7% and as segregating when the standard deviation between donors was above 5%. A statistical classification framework was developed to diagnose cytomegalovirus status using the catalog of TCR beta chain sequences. A later analysis assigned V and J genes by comparing TCR nucleotide sequences with IMGT/GENE-DB human TR gene sequences. In a later analysis, CDR3 sequences and most-parsimonious VDJ recombination scenarios were assigned using the TCRdist pipeline. In a later analysis, each TCR beta chain was defined by its CDR3 amino acid sequence together with its V-gene family, and reads without a unique V-gene family were excluded. In a later analysis, 500 to 650 highly shared, low-generation-probability nucleotide sequences were removed to address suspected cross-contamination and a sequencing artifact. In a later analysis, a clonal expansion index for each public chain was calculated from normalized within-repertoire ranks of inferred template counts. In a later analysis, generation probabilities were computed with a VDJ recombination model fitted to out-of-frame rearrangements, and the resulting probabilities were checked against IGoR. In a later analysis, hypergeometric tests were used to score TCR-TCR, TCR-HLA and TCR-CMV co-occurrence, with a repertoire-size bias correction applied to TCR pairs. To estimate false discovery rates, a later analysis permuted the HLA or CMV assignments 20 times. A later analysis grouped co-occurring TCRs with DBSCAN, adding TCRdist sequence similarity when clustering within HLA-allele-positive subsets. For co-occurrence clustering, repertoires with fewer than 30,000 or more than 120,000 public chains were excluded, along with about five repertoires with anomalous nucleotide sharing. This immuneACCESS table, as held by TCRdb, lists in-frame sequences with V and J called but not all clones. Of the missing ones, under half trace to an unresolved V gene in checked studies; the others have no known cause. D and trimming were read from the DNA, whereas the V and J calls and clone size are those reported in that table. The sample table shows some 170,000 clones, and 60% to 75% are seen once. The ten largest clones add up to approximately 3.1% of the sample.

The cohort consisted of 666 healthy bone marrow donors. All cohort members were sampled while nominally healthy, although unrecorded immune exposures were likely present. The donor was CMV seropositive and was included in the group of around 300 seropositive cohort members. A peripheral blood sample was provided by each donor, and peripheral blood mononuclear cells were used for TCR beta sequencing. The Qiagen DNeasy Blood Extraction Kit was used to extract genomic DNA from the blood cell samples. What the study reported, not specific to this receptor: Presence/absence analyses assumed roughly uniform sequencing depth across donors, an assumption that may not hold. Correlated functional status among segregating V segments might be attributable to linkage disequilibrium, but an unknown experimental factor could not be ruled out. A further reported finding was that TCR beta sequences accurately predicted the HLA-A and HLA-B alleles for most subjects in the first cohort. The earlier analysis of approximately 540 of the donors excluded over 15 rarely observed V segments, including chromosome 9 orphons, because counts were too low. This cohort had only TCR beta chains sequenced, and the lack of alpha or paired-chain data limited which features could be detected. Most TCR sequences were observed very rarely across donors, whereas some public TCRs were present in many individuals. The classifier was reported to diagnose cytomegalovirus status with high specificity and sensitivity in both the original cohort and the validation cohort. The authors suggested that the approach could potentially be extended to other disease states and immunological phenotypes. A later genetic analysis associated a missense DCLRE1C variant with V-gene and J-gene trimming of TCR beta chains, and an independent cohort replicated the association. A later analysis found that TCR association rates varied across HLA loci, with DRB1 alleles showing the most associated TCRs and HLA-C alleles the fewest. Most CMV-associated TCR beta chains appeared to be HLA-restricted in a later analysis, and the HLA associations seemed to be driven largely by CMV exposure. The 87-base-pair reads could not distinguish some IMGT-functional V segments, including TRBV6-2 and TRBV6-3, so those segments were excluded. Assigning TCR associations to individual alleles was difficult when HLA alleles, especially DR and DQ, strongly co-occurred. A group of highly shared sequence variants was considered likely to be a technical artifact of the sequencing pipeline. In a later analysis, several top co-occurrence clusters were reported to appear linked to parvovirus B19, influenza, CMV and Epstein-Barr virus. CMV serostatus was the only immune exposure information available for the cohort. In a later analysis, some 17,000 TCR beta sequences were associated with specific HLA alleles at a false discovery rate of 0.05. The study listed around 160 TCR beta chains as associated with cytomegalovirus. Broadly in line with IMGT annotations, most TCR beta V segments showed up in productive rearrangements about 90% or about 30% of the time in an earlier analysis of roughly 590 of the donors. In a later analysis, HLA-associated TCR beta chains were found to be more clonally expanded and to have lower generation probabilities than equally common non-associated chains. Because HLA typing was unavailable for some donors at each locus, only the typed subset was used in association tests. In a later genetic analysis, fewer N-insertions in productive TCRs were reported among donors in an Asian-associated ancestry cluster than the roughly 700-donor mean. In vitro tests confirmed that a few of the cytomegalovirus-associated TCR beta chains recognize cytomegalovirus antigens.

The V gene is TRBV2 and the J gene is TRBJ2-7, with 7 middle bases fitting TRBD2. Sequenced input: PBMCs. This receptor was identified in a woman aged 45 to 65 in good health and CMV-seropositive. The sequenced DNA is TGTGCCAGCAGGGACCTCGGTCTAGCGGTCTACGAGCAGTACTTC. Its protein is CASRDLGLAVYEQYF. Supplemented by the reference TRBV2 and TRBJ2-7 proteins around the CDR3, the complete variable domain is EPEVTQTPSHQVTQMGQEVILRCVPISNHLYFYWYRQILGQKVEFLVSFYNNEISEKSEIFDDQFSVERPDGSNFTLKIRSTKLEDSAMYFCASRDLGLAVYEQYFGPGTRLTVT.